Listed below are T cell receptor beta chains from one sample, sequenced in a study of vaccination and CD4 T cells after COVID-19. TCRdb re-analysed the PCR reads in MiXCR, keeping a single row per CDR3 protein. The sample has 7,500 to 8,500 distinct CDR3 sequences; 21% are singletons. The antigens these receptors bind are not known. Sequenced here: CD4+ T cells from blood, cultured in vitro, sampled after SARS-CoV-2 vaccination. The receptor source for this set is a human donor who had recovered from COVID-19. The CDR3 runs from the conserved cysteine through the conserved F or W. The D gene is left open where the match is weak. Clone size is not always given. Where it is, it says once, few, many or a class for expanded clones.

j_call,clone_size,v_call,d_call,cdr3_nt,cdr3_aa
TRBJ2-1,many,TRBV20-1,TRBD2,TGCAGTGCTAGGGGAACTAGCGGGAGCTCCTACAATGAGCAGTTCTTC,CSARGTSGSSYNEQFF
TRBJ1-5,many,TRBV15,.,TGTGCCACCAGCAGAGGAACCCTGAGCAATCAGCCCCAGCATTTT,CATSRGTLSNQPQHF
TRBJ2-1,medium-sized,TRBV20-1,.,TGCAGTGCTAAGTGGACATCGGGGAATGAGCAGTTCTTC,CSAKWTSGNEQFF
TRBJ2-2,few,TRBV2,.,TGTGCCAGCAGTGAAGCCAGCCCCATGGGGACCGGGGAGCTGTTTTTT,CASSEASPMGTGELFF
TRBJ1-2,few,TRBV6-1,.,TGTGCGCAGCAACAGTTGGCAGGGATTGGTTCCTATGGCTACACCTTC,CAQQQLAGIGSYGYTF
TRBJ2-7,.,TRBV27,TRBD2,TGTGCCAGCAGTTTCGGGGGGTACGAGCAGTACTTC,CASSFGGYEQYF
TRBJ2-1,few,TRBV29-1,.,TGCAGCGTTTATGAGGACTCCTACTACAATGAGCAGTTCTTC,CSVYEDSYYNEQFF
TRBJ2-7,many,TRBV20-1,.,TGCAGTGCGAAGAATAGCGTTTTCTACTCCTACGAGCAGTACTTC,CSAKNSVFYSYEQYF
TRBJ2-5,many,TRBV24-1,TRBD1,TGTGCCACCAGTGCAGGCCAGGGGGCGATCGGTTCGAAGACCCAGTACTTC,CATSAGQGAIGSKTQYF
TRBJ2-2,.,TRBV20-1,TRBD2,TGCAGTGCTTACAGCGGGGGGGCCTTTCACACCGGGGAGCTGTTTTTT,CSAYSGGAFHTGELFF
TRBJ2-5,few,TRBV11-2,.,TGTGCCAGCAGCTTAGATCCGCTCTCCCAAGTAGAGACCCAGTACTTC,CASSLDPLSQVETQYF
TRBJ1-1,.,TRBV6-1,.,TGTGCCAGCAGTGAAAAGTTCCTGCGGCAGGAGAGAGGAGCTTTCTTT,CASSEKFLRQERGAFF